Following are 29 T cell receptor beta chains from one sample sequenced in a study of cytomegalovirus exposure and HLA in healthy donors. Sequencing was performed with immunoSEQ multiplex PCR; in TCRdb, only in-frame clones are kept and a portion is missing. The table records 260,000 or so clones, approximately 87% of them present only once. The specimen was PBMCs. Receptors originate from a man in his late teens or twenties in good health and CMV-seronegative.

This rearrangement joins TRBV5-1 to TRBJ2-3, with D possibly TRBD2 on 5 matching bases. This CDR3 has 14 residues. In germline, CDR1 is SGHRS, CDR2 YFSETQ. Deletions cut 6 bases from V and 9 bases from J, with 20 bases between. The CDR3 DNA follows: TGCGCCAGCACCCAATTAGCCGAGTCGGGGACGCAGTATTTT. Translated: CASTQLAESGTQYF.

V gene TRBV2 combines with J gene TRBJ2-1; D is undetermined. Germline CDR1 is SNHLY and CDR2 is FYNNEI. The CDR3 contains 11 residues. The ends were cut back, 7 bases at V and 3 bases at J, with 4 bases in the middle. CDR3: CASNNYNEQFF. The CDR3 DNA reads TGTGCCAGCAATAACTACAATGAGCAGTTCTTC.

The gene calls are TRBV7-9 and TRBJ2-7, with no clear D. V lost 5 bases and J 6 bases, leaving 11 bases between the germline ends. The germline gives CDR1 SEHNR, CDR2 FQNEAQ (reference sequence). The CDR3 totals 12 residues. CDR3 nucleotide sequence: TGTGCCAGCAGCAGATCTCCGGGCGAGCAGTACTTC. Amino acid sequence: CASSRSPGEQYF.

This clone has a handful of counts. The chain combines TRBV6-1 with TRBJ1-4, with 10 positions matching TRBD1. The CDR3 sequence is 15 residues long. V shed 4 bases, J shed 8 bases, and the junction held 7 bases outside the gene matches. The germline V gene encodes CDR1 MNHNS and CDR2 SASEGT. This CDR3 is CASSAGQGEGEKLFF. For the CDR3, the DNA is TGTGCCAGCAGTGCCGGACAGGGGGAGGGGGAAAAACTGTTTTTT.

V gene TRBV28 combines with J gene TRBJ2-1, with 7 bases identical to TRBD1. Per the germline V gene, CDR1 is MDHEN and CDR2 is SYDVKM. The CDR3 is 14 residues long. J was trimmed by 8 bases and V by 5 bases; bases with no gene match: 9. The CDR3, as DNA: TGTGCCAGCAGTCCATACGACAGGGCCCATGAGCAGTTCTTC. Protein sequence: CASSPYDRAHEQFF.

This chain uses TRBV2 with TRBJ2-5, with a weak D call TRBD1 (5 bases). V lost 1 base to trimming and J lost 4 bases, with 10 bases between them. CDR1 SNHLY and CDR2 FYNNEI come from the germline V gene. CDR3 size: 14 residues. CDR3 nucleotide sequence: TGTGCCAGCAGTGAAGGTGGCAGGGCAGAGACCCAGTACTTC. Translated, it gives CASSEGGRAETQYF.

This clone was seen a few times. The chain recombines TRBV4-2 with TRBJ1-5; 7 bases align to TRBD1. Germline CDR1 reads LGHNA; CDR2 reads YNFKEQ. This CDR3 is built from 15 residues. The junction had 5 bases not matched to a gene; V was cut back by 3 bases and J by 3 bases. The CDR3 region has the DNA TGTGCCAGCAGCCACGGGACAGCTCACAATCAGCCCCAGCATTTT. Residues: CASSHGTAHNQPQHF.

The gene calls are TRBV6-6 and TRBJ2-5; unclear D gene. Trimming removed 4 bases at V and 2 bases at J, with 5 bases between. Germline CDR1 is MNHNY and CDR2 is SVGAGI (reference sequence). The CDR3 covers 12 residues. The CDR3 DNA follows: TGTGCCAGCAGTTTAGAACAAGAGACCCAGTACTTC. Protein: CASSLEQETQYF.

The table lists this clone with a count of one. The V and J genes are TRBV18 and TRBJ2-5; 7 bases align to TRBD1. The CDR3 runs to 14 residues. Germline CDR1 reads KGHSH; CDR2 reads LQKENI. The trim removed 3 bases at V and 2 bases at J, leaving 3 bases unmatched. The CDR3 loop reads CASSPRTGQETQYF. In DNA, the CDR3 is TGTGCCAGCTCACCGCGGACAGGACAAGAGACCCAGTACTTC.

The chain combines TRBV7-9 with TRBJ2-5; TRBD2 might be the D (6 bases). The CDR3 spans 16 residues. The V and J ends lost 0 bases and 3 bases respectively, with 14 bases between them. Germline loops: CDR1 SEHNR, CDR2 FQNEAQ (reference sequence). Here the CDR3 reads CASSLAGGGLEETQYF. The CDR3 coding sequence is TGTGCCAGCAGCTTAGCGGGGGGAGGCTTAGAAGAGACCCAGTACTTC.

V gene TRBV6-5 combines with J gene TRBJ1-2; D possibly corresponds to TRBD1 (5 bases). Germline CDR1 and CDR2: MNHEY and SVGAGI. The V and J ends lost 4 bases and 1 base respectively, with 13 bases between them. The CDR3 is made up of 15 amino acids. As DNA, the CDR3 is TGTGCCAGCAGTTTATGGCAGGGAGGTAACTATGGCTACACCTTC. Its translation is CASSLWQGGNYGYTF.

This chain links TRBV4-1 with TRBJ2-5, with D hard to call. Trimming left V 3 bases short and J 3 bases short, with 17 bases between. The CDR3 loop spans 16 amino acids. Germline V lookup: CDR1 MGHRA, CDR2 YSYEKL. The CDR3 sequence is CASSQGAPGSEETQYF. In DNA form, the CDR3 reads TGCGCCAGCAGCCAGGGTGCACCGGGTTCAGAAGAGACCCAGTACTTC.

The chain couples TRBV12-5 to TRBJ2-2; perhaps TRBD2 as D (6 bases). The V end was cut by 2 bases, the J end by 0 bases, with 10 bases between. Germline assignment: CDR1 LGHNT and CDR2 FRNRAP. The CDR3 contains 16 residues. In DNA, the CDR3 is TGTGCTAGTGGTTTGTGGGACTCCGCGAACACCGGGGAGCTGTTTTTT. This translates into CASGLWDSANTGELFF.

The chain joins TRBV6-5 to TRBJ2-5; D gene unclear. Between the trimmed V and J ends, which lost 5 bases and 1 base, there was a span of 14 bases. Germline CDR1 is MNHEY and CDR2 is SVGAGI. This CDR3 has 15 residues. CDR3 sequence: CASSRESRVQETQYF. The CDR3 region has the DNA TGTGCCAGCAGTCGCGAATCGCGAGTCCAAGAGACCCAGTACTTC.

This clone was seen only once. This sequence joins TRBV9 and TRBJ2-4, with 8 bases fitting TRBD2. The CDR3 contains 15 residues. V was clipped by 0 bases and J by 5 bases; unmatched bases: 4. Germline V gene data show CDR1 as SGDLS and CDR2 as YYNGEE. The CDR3 DNA reads TGTGCCAGCAGCGTAGTGGCGGGGGGAGAAAACATTCAGTACTTC. As protein: CASSVVAGGENIQYF. The full variable domain, in which reference TRBV9 and TRBJ2-4 provide the parts outside the CDR3, is DSGVTQTPKHLITATGQRVTLRCSPRSGDLSVYWYQQSLDQGLQFLIQYYNGEERAKGNILERFSAQQFPDLHSELNLSSLELGDSALYFCASSVVAGGENIQYFGAGTRLSVL.

In its sample, this clone was seen once. The V gene is TRBV4-3, the J gene TRBJ2-1, with TRBD2 matching 13 bases. The CDR3 is 16 residues long. The ends lost 4 bases at V and 3 bases at J; junction bases unmatched: 3. The germline V gene has CDR1 LGHNA and CDR2 YSLEER. The CDR3 region is CASSRTSGGHYNEQFF. CDR3 in DNA: TGCGCCAGCAGCCGGACTAGCGGGGGCCACTACAATGAGCAGTTCTTC.

This sequence joins TRBV7-2 and TRBJ2-5; TRBD2 might be the D (6 bases). The germline V gene has CDR1 SGHTA and CDR2 FQGNSA. V was clipped by 5 bases and J by 3 bases, with 10 bases between them. CDR3 length: 13 amino acids. The chain's CDR3 is CASSPRGKETQYF. Here the CDR3 DNA reads TGTGCCAGCAGCCCACGGGGGAAAGAGACCCAGTACTTC.

The rearrangement joins TRBV6-5 to TRBJ1-1; D unresolved. Germline V CDR1 and CDR2: MNHEY, SVGAGI. The CDR3 is 14 residues long. With 0 bases removed from V and 4 bases from J, the gap between germline ends came to 9 bases. The CDR3 region has the DNA TGTGCCAGCAGTTACTCGGAGGGTTCCACTGAAGCTTTCTTT. It encodes CASSYSEGSTEAFF.

This clone was counted between two and nine times. The chain uses TRBV29-1 and TRBJ1-2; D is unresolved. Trimming took 4 bases from V and 4 from J, leaving 10 bases between them. The CDR3 extends over 12 amino acids. CDR1 is SQVTM and CDR2 is ANQGSEA in the germline V gene. CDR3 loop: CSVGAGGYGYTF. The CDR3 DNA reads as TGCAGCGTTGGGGCAGGAGGCTATGGCTACACCTTC.

The chain uses TRBV10-3 and TRBJ2-2; D perhaps matches TRBD1 (6 bases). The V end lost 4 bases, the J end lost 1 base, and 13 bases lay between the germline ends. Germline CDR1 ENHRY, CDR2 SYGVKD. This CDR3 comprises 16 residues. CDR3 sequence reads: CAISGYRVKNTGELFF. CDR3 DNA: TGTGCCATCAGTGGTTACAGGGTCAAGAACACCGGGGAGCTGTTTTTT.

The CDR3 DNA follows: TGTGCCAGCAGAACAGGACCGGGCTACGAGCAGTACTTC. Translated: CASRTGPGYEQYF. This rearrangement joins TRBV6-5 to TRBJ2-7; tentatively, D is TRBD1 (5 bases). The CDR3 is 13 residues long. The V gene's germline CDR1 is MNHEY and CDR2 SVGAGI. The ends were cut back, 6 bases at V and 3 bases at J, with 12 bases in the middle.

The V call is TRBV7-2, the J call TRBJ1-1; D remains unclear. V shed 5 bases and J shed 0 bases, with 22 bases lying between them. The germline CDR1 and CDR2 sequences are SGHTA and FQGNSA. The CDR3 is made up of 18 amino acids. CDR3 protein: CASSPFRTGTQVNTEAFF. CDR3 sequence (DNA): TGTGCCAGCAGCCCGTTTCGGACGGGAACTCAGGTGAACACTGAAGCTTTCTTT.

This clone has just one count. The chain employs TRBV19 and TRBJ1-1; D perhaps matches TRBD1 (6 bases). CDR3 length: 15 amino acids. Germline V CDR1 and CDR2: LNHDA, SQIVND (reference sequence). The V and J ends lost 0 bases and 5 bases respectively, with 13 bases between them. This chain's CDR3 is CASSIDPGAGTEAFF. The CDR3 region has the DNA TGTGCCAGTAGTATAGATCCAGGGGCTGGGACTGAAGCTTTCTTT. Full variable domain (rest looked up from reference TRBV19 and TRBJ1-1): DGGITQSPKYLFRKEGQNVTLSCEQNLNHDAMYWYRQDPGQGLRLIYYSQIVNDFQKGDIAEGYSVSREKKESFPLTVTSAQKNPTAFYLCASSIDPGAGTEAFFGQGTRLTVV.

The J gene is TRBJ1-6, the V gene TRBV27; 8 bases agree with TRBD1. This CDR3 has 15 residues. J lost 8 bases, V lost 6 bases, and 9 bases had no gene match. Germline CDR1 reads MNHEY; CDR2 reads SMNVEV (reference sequence). This CDR3 reads CASSSRQGPYSPLHF. As DNA, the CDR3 is TGTGCCAGCAGCTCTAGACAGGGGCCCTATTCACCCCTCCACTTT.

This chain uses TRBV13 with TRBJ1-1; D is undetermined. V lost 2 bases and J lost 6, with 7 bases in between. CDR1 is PRHDT and CDR2 is FYEKMQ in the germline V gene (reference sequence). This CDR3 comprises 12 residues. The DNA of the CDR3 is TGTGCCAGCAGCTTATCCGGGGCTGAAGCTTTCTTT. It is translated as CASSLSGAEAFF.

The rearrangement joins TRBV11-2 to TRBJ2-1; TRBD2 is a possible D gene (5 bases). CDR3 length equals 15 residues. Trimming removed 3 bases from V and 6 bases from J, with 15 bases in between. CDR1 SGHAT and CDR2 FQNNGV come from the germline V gene. In DNA, the CDR3 is TGTGCCAGCAGCTTTGTGGGAGCAGCGGCCAATGAGCAGTTCTTC. Protein sequence: CASSFVGAAANEQFF.

This clone was observed once. The rearrangement joins TRBV25-1 to TRBJ1-1; D gene unclear. The V gene lost 5 bases and the J gene lost 1 base, with 8 bases spanning the gap. The CDR3 length is 13 residues. Germline V gene lookup returns CDR1 MGHDK and CDR2 SYGVNS. This CDR3 reads CASSLQANTEAFF. The CDR3 nucleotides read TGTGCCAGCAGTCTTCAGGCGAACACTGAAGCTTTCTTT.

The chain has TRBV5-4 and TRBJ2-2, with 10 bases that match TRBD1. Losses at the gene ends were 2 bases for V and 3 bases for J; bases not matched to a gene: 4. Germline V CDR1 and CDR2: SGHNT, YYREEE (reference sequence). The CDR3 totals 16 residues. The CDR3 nucleotides are TGTGCCAGCAGCTTACTGACAGGGGGCGACACCGGGGAGCTGTTTTTT. The encoded protein is CASSLLTGGDTGELFF. The full variable domain, rest sourced from reference TRBV5-4 and TRBJ2-2, is ETGVTQSPTHLIKTRGQQVTLRCSSQSGHNTVSWYQQALGQGPQFIFQYYREEENGRGNFPPRFSGLQFPNYSSELNVNALELDDSALYLCASSLLTGGDTGELFFGEGSRLTVL.

The V and J genes are TRBV5-4 and TRBJ2-7; possibly TRBD1 for D (6 bases). The CDR3 runs 11 residues. Trimming took off 3 bases at V and 6 bases at J, with 7 bases between the two ends. Germline V gives CDR1 SGHNT, CDR2 YYREEE (reference sequence). Here the CDR3 DNA reads TGTGCCAGCAGCTCCAGGGGCGAGCAGTACTTC. Its protein product is CASSSRGEQYF.